Included here is one T cell receptor beta chain sequence, with context. Its antigen remains unknown. Amplification of TCR alpha and beta CDR3 regions from RNA used iRepertoire nested multiplex PCR. TCRdb fed the multiplex PCR reads into MiXCR, producing one record per CDR3 protein. The sample has 100,000 to 150,000 distinct CDR3 sequences, more than 20% seen once; the top ten hold under 35%. This specimen belongs to a study of glioma-infiltrating T cells. Study observations and caveats: Non-neoplastic patients had below-expected tissue-blood divergence, while all gliomas exceeded expectation.

The TCR comes from a human donor with low-grade glioma or glioblastoma, undergoing nonglioma brain surgery, or in good health (not recorded which). The source material was glioma tissue, nonneoplastic brain tissue, or PBMCs (not recorded which).

The CDR3 loop is CASSLVGHTEAFF. The CDR3 region has the DNA TGTGCCAGCAGCTTGGTAGGGCACACTGAAGCTTTCTTT. V and J are TRBV5-6 and TRBJ1-1; D call uncertain. Germline lookup yields CDR1 SGHDT and CDR2 YYEEEE. Trimming shortened V by 0 bases and J by 3 bases, and 6 bases separated the two germline ends. CDR3 size: 13 residues.